What follows describes a single TCR beta chain. Germline V gene lookup returns CDR1 MNHEY and CDR2 SVGEGT. CDR3 length: 17 residues. The V and J ends lost 6 bases and 4 bases, in that order; junction bases with no gene match: 9. The record originates from a study of blood T cell repertoires in COVID-19. Some clones are missing from TCRdb's copy, which holds only in-frame ones; the method was immunoSEQ multiplex PCR. The data show 40,000 to 55,000 clones, with 70% to 90% seen just once and 2.2% held by the top ten. The clonotype originates from a human donor in a cohort sampled during active COVID-19. Specimen: peripheral blood. The rearrangement joins TRBV6-2 or TRBV6-3 to TRBJ2-2, with 12 positions matching TRBD2. CDR3 DNA: TGTGCCAGCAGCCCTAGCGGGGGGGCGCGAGTCACCGGGGAGCTGTTTTTT. Protein sequence: CASSPSGGARVTGELFF.